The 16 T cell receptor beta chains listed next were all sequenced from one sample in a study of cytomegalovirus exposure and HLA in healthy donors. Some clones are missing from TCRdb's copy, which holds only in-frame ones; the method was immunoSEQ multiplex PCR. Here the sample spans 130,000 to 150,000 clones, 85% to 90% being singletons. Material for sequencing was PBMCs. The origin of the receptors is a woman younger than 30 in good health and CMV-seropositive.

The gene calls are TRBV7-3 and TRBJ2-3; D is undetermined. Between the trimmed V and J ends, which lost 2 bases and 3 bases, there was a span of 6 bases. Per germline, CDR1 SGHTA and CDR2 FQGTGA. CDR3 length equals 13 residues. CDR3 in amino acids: CASSLSRTDTQYF. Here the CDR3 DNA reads TGTGCCAGCAGCTTATCCAGAACAGATACGCAGTATTTT.

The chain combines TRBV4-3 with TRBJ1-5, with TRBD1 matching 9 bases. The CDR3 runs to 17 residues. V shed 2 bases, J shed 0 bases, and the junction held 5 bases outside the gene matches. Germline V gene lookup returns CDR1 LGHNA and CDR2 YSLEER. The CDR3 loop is CASSQSQGANSNQPQHF. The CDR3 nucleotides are TGCGCCAGCAGCCAATCACAGGGGGCAAATAGCAATCAGCCCCAGCATTTT.

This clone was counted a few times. The CDR3 DNA follows: TGTGCCAGTTGGGACAGGGGGGTTGCCTACGAGCAGTACTTC. Its protein product is CASWDRGVAYEQYF. The rearrangement uses TRBV28 and TRBJ2-7, with 11 bases lining up with TRBD1. Germline assignment: CDR1 MDHEN and CDR2 SYDVKM. This CDR3 is 14 amino acids long. After removal of 9 bases from V and 2 bases from J, the junction contained 6 bases not matched to a gene.

CDR3 in DNA: TGTGCCAGCACCACAAACCCAGGCTCTGGAAACACCATATATTTT. Protein: CASTTNPGSGNTIYF. The J gene is TRBJ1-3, the V gene TRBV6-1, with unresolved D. The V and J ends lost 7 bases and 0 bases respectively, with 13 bases between them. The CDR3 covers 15 residues. Germline CDR1 reads MNHNS; CDR2 reads SASEGT.

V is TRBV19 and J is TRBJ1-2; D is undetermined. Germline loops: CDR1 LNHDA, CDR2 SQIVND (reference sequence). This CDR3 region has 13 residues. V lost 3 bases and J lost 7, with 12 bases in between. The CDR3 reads CASSIPGRGGYTF. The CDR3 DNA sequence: TGTGCCAGTAGTATTCCGGGGAGAGGTGGCTACACCTTC.

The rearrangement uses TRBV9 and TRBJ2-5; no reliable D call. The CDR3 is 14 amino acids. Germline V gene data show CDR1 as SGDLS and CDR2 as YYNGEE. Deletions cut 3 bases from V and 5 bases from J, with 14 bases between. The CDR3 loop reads CASSAHPGGETQYF. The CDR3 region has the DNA TGTGCCAGCAGCGCCCACCCCGGTGGTGAGACCCAGTACTTC.

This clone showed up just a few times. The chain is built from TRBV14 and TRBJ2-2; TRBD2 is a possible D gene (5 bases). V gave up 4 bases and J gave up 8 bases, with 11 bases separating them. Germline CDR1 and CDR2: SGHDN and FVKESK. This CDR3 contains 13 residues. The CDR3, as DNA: TGTGCCAGCAGCCCTTCGGGGTCGGGGGAGCTGTTTTTT. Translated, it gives CASSPSGSGELFF.

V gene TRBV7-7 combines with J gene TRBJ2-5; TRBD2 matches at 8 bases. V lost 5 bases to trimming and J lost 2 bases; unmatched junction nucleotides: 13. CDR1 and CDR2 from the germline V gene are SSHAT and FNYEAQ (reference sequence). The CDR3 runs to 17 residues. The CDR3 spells CASSPGLAARGQETQYF. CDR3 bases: TGTGCCAGCAGCCCAGGACTAGCAGCAAGGGGACAAGAGACCCAGTACTTC.

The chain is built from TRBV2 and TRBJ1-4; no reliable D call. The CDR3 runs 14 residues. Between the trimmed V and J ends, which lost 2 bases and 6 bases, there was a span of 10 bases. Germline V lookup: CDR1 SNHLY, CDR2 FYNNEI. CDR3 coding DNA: TGTGCCAGCAGTGAAAAGGCGGGGTATGAAAAACTGTTTTTT. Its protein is CASSEKAGYEKLFF.

CDR3 loop: CASSVGVWGRDEQFF. Here the CDR3 DNA reads TGTGCCAGCAGCGTAGGGGTCTGGGGGCGGGATGAGCAGTTCTTC. This sequence joins TRBV9 and TRBJ2-1, with a possible D match to TRBD1 (6 bases). Trimming pared 0 bases from V and 8 bases from J, leaving 15 bases between. This CDR3 region has 15 residues. Germline values: CDR1 SGDLS, CDR2 YYNGEE.

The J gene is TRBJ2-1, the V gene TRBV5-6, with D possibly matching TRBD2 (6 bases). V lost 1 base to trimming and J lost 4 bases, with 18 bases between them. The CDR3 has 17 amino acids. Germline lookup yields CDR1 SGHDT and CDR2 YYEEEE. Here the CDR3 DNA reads TGTGCCAGCAGCTTGAATATTGGCGGGGAGTCATACAATGAGCAGTTCTTC. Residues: CASSLNIGGESYNEQFF.

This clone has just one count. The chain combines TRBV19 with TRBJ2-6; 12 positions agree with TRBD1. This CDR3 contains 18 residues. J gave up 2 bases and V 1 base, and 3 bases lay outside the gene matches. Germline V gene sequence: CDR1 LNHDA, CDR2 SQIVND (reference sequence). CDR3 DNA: TGTGCCAGTAGTATAGTGGGGACAGGGGGCCCTGGGGCCAACGTCCTGACTTTC. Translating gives CASSIVGTGGPGANVLTF. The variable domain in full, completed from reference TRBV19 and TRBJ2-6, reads DGGITQSPKYLFRKEGQNVTLSCEQNLNHDAMYWYRQDPGQGLRLIYYSQIVNDFQKGDIAEGYSVSREKKESFPLTVTSAQKNPTAFYLCASSIVGTGGPGANVLTFGAGSRLTVL.

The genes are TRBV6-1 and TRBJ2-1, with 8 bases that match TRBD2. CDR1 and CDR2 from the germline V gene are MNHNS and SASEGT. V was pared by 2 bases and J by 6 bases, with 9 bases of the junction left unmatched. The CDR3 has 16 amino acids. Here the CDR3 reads CASSEPRASGFNEQFF. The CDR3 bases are TGTGCCAGCAGTGAACCTCGGGCTAGCGGGTTCAATGAGCAGTTCTTC.

CDR3 in amino acids: CASSLDNLVGSGNTIYF. The DNA for the CDR3 is TGCGCCAGCAGCCTGGACAACCTTGTGGGGTCTGGAAACACCATATATTTT. The chain links TRBV4-1 to TRBJ1-3; the D gene is possibly TRBD1 (5 bases). The ends were cut back, 4 bases at V and 1 base at J, with 17 bases in the middle. Per germline, CDR1 MGHRA and CDR2 YSYEKL. The CDR3 runs to 17 residues.

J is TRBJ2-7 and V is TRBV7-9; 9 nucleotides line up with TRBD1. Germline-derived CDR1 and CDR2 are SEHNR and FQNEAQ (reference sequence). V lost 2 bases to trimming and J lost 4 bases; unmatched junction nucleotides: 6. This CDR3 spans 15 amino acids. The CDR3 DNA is TGTGCCAGCAGCTTATTCGGGACAGGGAGTTACGAGCAGTACTTC. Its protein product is CASSLFGTGSYEQYF.

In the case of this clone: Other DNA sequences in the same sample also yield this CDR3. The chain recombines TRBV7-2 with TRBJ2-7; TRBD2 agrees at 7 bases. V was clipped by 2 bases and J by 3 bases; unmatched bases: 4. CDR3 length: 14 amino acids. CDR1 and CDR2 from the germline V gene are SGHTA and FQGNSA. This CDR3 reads CASSLSGGGYEQYF. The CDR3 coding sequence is TGTGCCAGCAGCTTATCGGGCGGGGGCTACGAGCAGTACTTC.